This is a list of T cell receptor beta chains from one sample in a study of regulatory T cells in long-lasting Graves disease. TCRdb ran MiXCR on the multiplex PCR reads and lists one entry per CDR3 protein. The table includes 700,000 or so distinct CDR3 sequences, around 30% detected once. The specimen comprised peripheral blood mononuclear cells (PBMCs), sampled when the disease was refractory, from a patient treated with antithyroid drugs. All receptors derive from a female donor with Graves disease. Both conserved end residues are part of each CDR3. A D gene is named only where the DNA matches it firmly. Not all rows give a size; the values are once, few, many and, for expanded clones, a class.

j_call | v_call | d_call | clone_size | cdr3_aa | cdr3_nt
TRBJ1-2 | TRBV5-1 | TRBD1 | many | CASSSGRQGEHYGYTF | TGCGCCAGCAGCTCGGGCCGACAGGGGGAGCACTATGGCTACACCTTC
TRBJ1-5 | TRBV29-1 | NA | few | CSVGGGPLSNQPQHF | TGCAGCGTTGGTGGGGGGCCGCTAAGCAATCAGCCCCAGCATTTT
TRBJ2-7 | TRBV12-3/TRBV12-4 | NA | NA | CASSYPFASYEQYF | TGTGCCAGCAGTTACCCTTTCGCCTCTTACGAGCAGTACTTC
TRBJ1-2 | TRBV6-1 | NA | NA | CASRTVYGYTF | TGTGCCAGCAGGACAGTCTATGGCTACACCTTC
TRBJ2-5 | TRBV12-3/TRBV12-4 | NA | many | CASSFMRGGGETQYF | TGTGCCAGCAGTTTTATGAGGGGAGGAGGAGAGACCCAGTACTTC
TRBJ1-1 | TRBV30 | NA | NA | CAWRNGAGRSNTEAFF | TGTGCCTGGAGGAATGGGGCCGGCAGATCGAACACTGAAGCTTTCTTT
TRBJ2-5 | TRBV6-2/TRBV6-3 | TRBD2 | few | CASSYSGLAGRETQYF | TGTGCCAGCAGTTACTCGGGACTAGCGGGCCGGGAGACCCAGTACTTC
TRBJ2-7 | TRBV19 | TRBD1 | NA | CASMPTGTASYEQYF | TGTGCCAGTATGCCCACCGGGACAGCCTCCTACGAGCAGTACTTC
TRBJ2-5 | TRBV30 | TRBD2 | NA | CAWSNWSGRGLLETQYF | TGTGCCTGGAGTAATTGGAGCGGGAGGGGGTTATTAGAGACCCAGTACTTC
TRBJ1-5 | TRBV28 | NA | few | CASSLPGFAQPQHF | TGTGCCAGCAGCCTCCCCGGGTTCGCTCAGCCCCAGCATTTT
TRBJ2-4 | TRBV5-1 | NA | few | CASSLGEPTSRPENIQYF | TGCGCCAGCAGCTTGGGGGAGCCGACCAGCCGCCCCGAAAACATTCAGTACTTC
TRBJ1-2 | TRBV2 | TRBD1 | many | CASGQGQYGYTF | TGTGCCAGCGGACAGGGGCAGTATGGCTACACCTTC
TRBJ1-5 | TRBV6-9 | NA | few | CASSLDQSQPQHF | TGTGCCAGCAGTTTGGACCAGTCTCAGCCCCAGCATTTT
TRBJ1-1 | TRBV11-1 | NA | NA | CASSLDVALEAFF | TGTGCCAGCAGCTTAGATGTTGCTCTTGAAGCTTTCTTT
TRBJ2-1 | TRBV11-2 | TRBD2 | NA | CASSFRRSGGSLYEQFF | TGTGCCAGCAGCTTTCGCCGTTCGGGAGGAAGTCTCTATGAGCAGTTCTTC
TRBJ1-1 | TRBV2 | NA | many | CASTSWIRTEAFF | TGTGCCAGCACTTCCTGGATTCGGACTGAAGCTTTCTTT
TRBJ1-2 | TRBV7-9 | NA | NA | CASSSLEAGRKLYGYTF | TGTGCCAGCAGCTCCTTAGAGGCCGGACGGAAACTCTATGGCTACACCTTC
TRBJ1-2 | TRBV27 | TRBD1 | NA | CASSSGTGGARINGYTF | TGTGCCAGCAGTTCCGGGACAGGGGGCGCCCGGATTAATGGCTACACCTTC
TRBJ2-5 | TRBV6-1 | NA | few | CASSSPGPASEIQYF | TGTGCCAGCAGCTCCCCGGGCCCCGCAAGTGAGATCCAGTACTTC
TRBJ2-2 | TRBV2 | NA | NA | CASSEAGDREFF | TGTGCCAGCAGTGAAGCGGGGGACCGGGAGTTTTTT
TRBJ2-7 | TRBV13 | TRBD2 | NA | CASSFNSGSQTYEQYF | TGTGCCAGCAGCTTTAATAGCGGGAGCCAAACCTACGAGCAGTACTTC
TRBJ1-2 | TRBV7-9 | TRBD1 | few | CASSLDSGTGIDGYTF | TGTGCCAGCAGCTTAGATTCCGGGACAGGGATCGATGGCTACACCTTC
TRBJ2-7 | TRBV6-1 | TRBD2 | NA | CASSQWEGPYEQYF | TGTGCCAGCAGTCAGTGGGAGGGCCCCTACGAGCAGTACTTC
TRBJ1-2 | TRBV6-1 | TRBD1 | many | CASYRTGGQGDYGYTF | TGTGCCAGCTACCGGACAGGGGGCCAGGGGGATTATGGCTACACCTTC